This is a list of T cell receptor beta chains from one sample in a study of CXCR3-negative and CXCR3-positive naive CD8 T cells. For each CDR3 protein, TCRdb gives one entry from its re-call of the 5' RACE reads, without DNA. The sample totals around 24,000 distinct CDR3 sequences. The sequencing sample was made of naive CXCR3- CD8+ T cells from blood. All receptors derive from a human donor in good health. Some clones in this sample may be carry-over from other donors' samples. Each CDR3 is given with its conserved first and last residue. Each record gives: V gene, J gene, CDR3 protein.

v_gene: TRBV7-3; j_gene: TRBJ1-1; CDR3aa: CASSTTGGTEAFF
v_gene: TRBV29-1; j_gene: TRBJ1-2; CDR3aa: CSVEDLEEGYGYTF
v_gene: TRBV20-1; j_gene: TRBJ2-3; CDR3aa: CSARESDTQYF
v_gene: TRBV9; j_gene: TRBJ2-2; CDR3aa: CASSPGLRGGTGELFF
v_gene: TRBV6-5; j_gene: TRBJ2-3; CDR3aa: CASSYSRGSGGAGTDTQYF
v_gene: TRBV6-2/TRBV6-3; j_gene: TRBJ1-2; CDR3aa: CASSSDRGLAFYGYTF
v_gene: TRBV20-1; j_gene: TRBJ2-1; CDR3aa: CSARPPLENNEQFF
v_gene: TRBV6-2/TRBV6-3; j_gene: TRBJ2-3; CDR3aa: CASSYGSRTGNFGDTQYF
v_gene: TRBV2; j_gene: TRBJ1-1; CDR3aa: CASQRDTSATEAFF
v_gene: TRBV27; j_gene: TRBJ1-4; CDR3aa: CASSNTNEKLFF
v_gene: TRBV6-5; j_gene: TRBJ2-1; CDR3aa: CATRGAPWEQFF
v_gene: TRBV29-1; j_gene: TRBJ2-2; CDR3aa: CSVEVVLNTGELFF
v_gene: TRBV6-4; j_gene: TRBJ2-1; CDR3aa: CASSTGTQGTYNEQFF
v_gene: TRBV28; j_gene: TRBJ2-1; CDR3aa: CASSLRGAEYNEQFF